These 22 T cell receptor beta chains were all obtained from the same sample, sequenced in a study of cytomegalovirus exposure and HLA in healthy donors. PCR involved 60 Vbeta and 13 Jbeta primers. Only in-frame clones appear in the TCRdb table, and some are missing; sequencing was by immunoSEQ multiplex PCR. The sample includes around 200,000 clones, almost 70% seen only once; the top ten take about 2.8%. The sequenced sample was PBMCs. The receptors here all came from a man between 35 and 55 years old in good health and CMV-seropositive.

The chain links TRBV5-4 to TRBJ1-2; TRBD1 matches at 9 bases. CDR1 is SGHNT and CDR2 is YYREEE in the germline V gene (reference sequence). CDR3 length equals 15 residues. Trimming at V came to 4 bases and at J to 5 bases, leaving 9 bases not matched to a gene. CDR3 in DNA: TGTGCCAGCAGCCCGGCCGGGACAGGGAGGTATGGCTACACCTTC. This sequence encodes CASSPAGTGRYGYTF.

A single count supports this clone. The chain combines TRBV18 with TRBJ1-1, with D hard to call. The CDR3 covers 16 residues. Trimming stripped 2 bases from V and 1 base from J, with 14 bases between. The germline CDR1 and CDR2 sequences are KGHSH and LQKENI. The CDR3 protein is CASSPMEPGTNTEAFF. The CDR3 DNA is TGTGCCAGCTCACCAATGGAACCGGGTACGAACACTGAAGCTTTCTTT.

J is TRBJ2-1 and V is TRBV7-3, with 8 bases aligning to TRBD1. Per the germline V gene, CDR1 is SGHTA and CDR2 is FQGTGA. The V segment lost 5 bases and the J segment 1 base; nucleotides outside the gene matches: 7. The CDR3 totals 16 residues. In DNA, the CDR3 is TGTGCCAGCAGCGCCGTGGACAGGGCGTCCTACAATGAGCAGTTCTTC. This translates into CASSAVDRASYNEQFF.

The genes are TRBV6-5 and TRBJ2-3; maybe TRBD2 (6 bases). The CDR3 is made up of 14 amino acids. Germline V lookup: CDR1 MNHEY, CDR2 SVGAGI. Trimming stripped 5 bases from V and 4 bases from J, with 13 bases between. DNA for the CDR3: TGTGCCAGCAGTCAGAAGGCTAGCGCAGATACGCAGTATTTT. Encoded protein: CASSQKASADTQYF.

The chain carries TRBV4-2 and TRBJ1-1; D is ambiguous. V gave up 1 base and J gave up 3 bases, with 12 bases separating them. From germline, CDR1 is LGHNA and CDR2 YNFKEQ. The CDR3 covers 15 residues. CDR3 in amino acids: CASSQVGGKDTEAFF. CDR3 nucleotides: TGTGCCAGCAGCCAAGTGGGAGGGAAGGACACTGAAGCTTTCTTT.

V gene TRBV5-4 combines with J gene TRBJ1-2; 7 positions match TRBD1. Germline V gene data show CDR1 as SGHNT and CDR2 as YYREEE (reference sequence). J lost 2 bases, V lost 4 bases, and 8 bases had no gene match. The CDR3 is 15 residues long. CDR3 residues: CASSGGTAKNYGYTF. CDR3 DNA sequence: TGTGCCAGCAGCGGCGGGACAGCCAAAAACTATGGCTACACCTTC.

The chain combines TRBV11-2 with TRBJ1-6; TRBD1 is a possible D gene (6 bases). The V gene's germline CDR1 is SGHAT and CDR2 FQNNGV. Trimming removed 5 bases at V and 13 bases at J, with 15 bases between. The CDR3 contains 13 residues. Written as DNA, the CDR3 is TGTGCCAGCAGCCCGACCCGCACAGGGCCCCTCCACTTT. Its protein product is CASSPTRTGPLHF.

This chain links TRBV7-2 with TRBJ2-5, with D possibly matching TRBD1 (5 bases). Near its end, the DNA agrees better with TRBJ2-7, so the J call may be wrong. Germline lookup yields CDR1 SGHTA and CDR2 FQGNSA. The CDR3 loop spans 14 amino acids. In DNA, the CDR3 is TGTGCCAGCAGCTCGCTCAGGGCCCCTGCCGAGCAGTACTTC. Translating gives CASSSLRAPAEQYF.

The chain carries TRBV4-1 and TRBJ2-5; weak D call: TRBD1 (5 bases). V lost 1 base, J lost 5 bases, and 8 bases lay in between. Germline V CDR1 and CDR2: MGHRA, YSYEKL. The length of the CDR3 is 13 residues. The CDR3 is CASSQGTRETQYF. In DNA form, the CDR3 reads TGCGCCAGCAGCCAAGGGACAAGGGAGACCCAGTACTTC.

The chain has TRBV6-1 and TRBJ1-2; 11 nucleotides match TRBD1. CDR3 length: 15 amino acids. Germline V gene data show CDR1 as MNHNS and CDR2 as SASEGT. After removal of 6 bases from V and 2 bases from J, the junction contained 5 bases not matched to a gene. DNA for the CDR3: TGTGCCAGCAGGGACAGGGGGCTGACGAACTATGGCTACACCTTC. It yields the protein CASRDRGLTNYGYTF.

Turning to this clone: One end of the junction is discordant with germline, which a read error may explain. CDR3 protein: CASSYGGAALEQFF. As DNA, the CDR3 is TGTGCCAGCAGCTACGGGGGGGCGGCTCTTGAGCAGTTCTTC. This chain joins TRBV4-1 and TRBJ2-1; 8 nucleotides align to TRBD2. The CDR3 loop spans 14 amino acids. Germline V gene sequence: CDR1 MGHRA, CDR2 YSYEKL.

The V and J genes are TRBV21-1 and TRBJ1-5; the table assigns TRBD1, which was not confirmed against the DNA. TRBV21-1 constitutes a pseudogene. The CDR3 loop spans 12 amino acids. This chain's CDR3 is CATDSCGQPQHF. CDR3 nucleotides: TGTGCCACAGACAGTTGTGGTCAGCCCCAGCATTTT.

The chain is built from TRBV5-5 and TRBJ1-1; D gene ambiguous. Germline V gene lookup returns CDR1 SGHKS and CDR2 YYEKEE (reference sequence). V was pared by 4 bases and J by 0 bases, with 7 bases between. CDR3 size: 13 residues. CDR3 in amino acids: CASSLGMNTEAFF. The DNA for the CDR3 is TGTGCCAGCAGCCTAGGCATGAACACTGAAGCTTTCTTT.

This clone has only a few counts. This chain connects TRBV11-2 to TRBJ2-3; TRBD2 might be the D (7 bases). The CDR3 extends over 14 amino acids. V dropped 1 base and J dropped 6 bases, with 11 bases sitting between them. The V gene's germline CDR1 is SGHAT and CDR2 FQNNGV. CDR3 region: CASSLVGGGDTQYF. For the CDR3, the DNA is TGTGCCAGCAGCTTAGTGGGGGGGGGCGATACGCAGTATTTT. Drawing the rest from reference TRBV11-2 and TRBJ2-3, the complete variable domain is EAGVAQSPRYKIIEKRQSVAFWCNPISGHATLYWYQQILGQGPKLLIQFQNNGVVDDSQLPKDRFSAERLKGVDSTLKIQPAKLEDSAVYLCASSLVGGGDTQYFGPGTRLTVL.

The chain combines TRBV6-1 with TRBJ2-7; D might be TRBD2 (5 bases). V was trimmed by 6 bases and J by 5 bases, leaving 20 bases between them. This CDR3 has 15 residues. Looked up from germline, CDR1 is MNHNS and CDR2 is SASEGT. CDR3 in DNA: TGTGCCAGCAGCCTCGATCATCCTCGGCGGGACGAGCAGTACTTC. Its protein product is CASSLDHPRRDEQYF.

This clone has just a few counts. The rearrangement joins TRBV19 to TRBJ2-7, with 12 bases that match TRBD1. V shed 2 bases and J 6 bases; nucleotides not matched to a gene: 5. Germline assignment: CDR1 LNHDA and CDR2 SQIVND (reference sequence). The CDR3 contains 15 residues. The CDR3 nucleotides read TGTGCCAGTAGTATACCGGGACAGGGGGCCGGCGAGCAGTACTTC. As protein: CASSIPGQGAGEQYF.

The chain couples TRBV7-8 to TRBJ2-6; D is uncertain. Trimming left V 2 bases short and J 3 bases short, with 8 bases between. This CDR3 region has 15 residues. Germline values: CDR1 SGHVS, CDR2 FQNEAQ. In DNA, the CDR3 is TGTGCCAGCAGCTTACTCCGCGGTGGGGCCAACGTCCTGACTTTC. Translated: CASSLLRGGANVLTF.

The gene calls are TRBV25-1 and TRBJ1-6; D ambiguous. This CDR3 is 15 amino acids long. Germline V gene lookup returns CDR1 MGHDK and CDR2 SYGVNS. V shed 3 bases and J shed 0 bases, with 6 bases lying between them. CDR3 residues: CASSEESSYNSPLHF. The CDR3 DNA reads TGTGCCAGCAGTGAGGAGAGCTCCTATAATTCACCCCTCCACTTT.

The rearrangement uses TRBV11-2 and TRBJ2-1, with D uncertain. The CDR3 is made up of 13 amino acids. Trimming stripped 1 base from V and 6 bases from J, with 7 bases between. Germline values: CDR1 SGHAT, CDR2 FQNNGV. CDR3 sequence (DNA): TGTGCCAGCAGCTTAGTCGGTCCCAATGAGCAGTTCTTC. Its translation: CASSLVGPNEQFF. The variable domain in full, with the rest retrieved from reference TRBV11-2 and TRBJ2-1, is EAGVAQSPRYKIIEKRQSVAFWCNPISGHATLYWYQQILGQGPKLLIQFQNNGVVDDSQLPKDRFSAERLKGVDSTLKIQPAKLEDSAVYLCASSLVGPNEQFFGPGTRLTVL.

Only one count was recorded for this clone. The rearrangement joins TRBV6-5 to TRBJ2-7, with D perhaps TRBD1 (5 bases). The CDR3 consists of 15 residues. CDR1 is MNHEY and CDR2 is SVGAGI in the germline V gene. The V end was cut by 2 bases, the J end by 1 base, with 12 bases between. CDR3 nucleotide sequence: TGTGCCAGCAGTTACCTCGTAGGGGTATCCTACGAGCAGTACTTC. Translated, it gives CASSYLVGVSYEQYF.

This clone was seen a single time. The gene calls are TRBV7-2 and TRBJ1-1, with D tentatively TRBD1 (6 bases). The germline V and J ends were trimmed by 5 bases and 0 bases, with 13 bases remaining between them. The germline gives CDR1 SGHTA, CDR2 FQGNSA. The CDR3 consists of 15 residues. CDR3 protein: CASSPRDRLNTEAFF. CDR3 coding DNA: TGTGCCAGCAGCCCGCGCGACAGGCTGAACACTGAAGCTTTCTTT.

In its sample, this clone was seen a few times. One end of the junction fails to match germline, which may point to a read error. This CDR3 is CSSSLVAGPNSPLHF. CDR3 coding DNA: TGTTCCAGCAGCTTAGTGGCAGGGCCGAATTCACCCCTCCACTTT. The chain recombines TRBV7-9 with TRBJ1-6, with D possibly matching TRBD1 (5 bases). The CDR3 runs 15 residues. Germline V gene sequence: CDR1 SEHNR, CDR2 FQNEAQ (reference sequence).